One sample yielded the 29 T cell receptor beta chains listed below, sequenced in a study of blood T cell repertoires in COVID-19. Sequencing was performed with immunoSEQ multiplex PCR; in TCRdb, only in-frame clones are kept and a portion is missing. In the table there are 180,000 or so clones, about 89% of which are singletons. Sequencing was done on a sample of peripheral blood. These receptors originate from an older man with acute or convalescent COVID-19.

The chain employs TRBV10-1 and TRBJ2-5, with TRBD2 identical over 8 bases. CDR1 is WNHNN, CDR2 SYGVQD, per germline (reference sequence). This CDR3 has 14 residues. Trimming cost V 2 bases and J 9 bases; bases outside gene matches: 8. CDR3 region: CASSETGRRGAQYF. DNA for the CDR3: TGCGCCAGCAGTGAGACGGGACGGCGGGGGGCCCAGTACTTC.

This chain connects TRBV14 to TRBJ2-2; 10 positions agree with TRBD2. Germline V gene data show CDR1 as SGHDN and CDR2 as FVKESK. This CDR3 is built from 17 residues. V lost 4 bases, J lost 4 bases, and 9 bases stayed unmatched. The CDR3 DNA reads TGTGCCAGCAGCCCTATTCGGACTAGCGGACTCACCGGGGAGCTGTTTTTT. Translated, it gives CASSPIRTSGLTGELFF.

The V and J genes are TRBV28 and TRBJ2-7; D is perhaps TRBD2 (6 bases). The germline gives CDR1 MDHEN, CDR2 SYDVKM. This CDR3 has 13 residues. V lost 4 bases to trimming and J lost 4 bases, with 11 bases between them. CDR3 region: CASSSNGGYEQYF. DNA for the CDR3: TGTGCCAGCAGTTCGAACGGGGGTTACGAGCAGTACTTC.

As DNA, the CDR3 is TGTGCCAGCAGTTACTCAGGGACAGGGTACAATGAAAAACTGTTTTTT. It encodes CASSYSGTGYNEKLFF. V and J are TRBV6-5 and TRBJ1-4; 9 positions agree with TRBD1. CDR3 size: 16 residues. CDR1 is MNHEY and CDR2 is SVGAGI in the germline V gene. The junction had 4 bases not matched to a gene; V was cut back by 0 bases and J by 5 bases.

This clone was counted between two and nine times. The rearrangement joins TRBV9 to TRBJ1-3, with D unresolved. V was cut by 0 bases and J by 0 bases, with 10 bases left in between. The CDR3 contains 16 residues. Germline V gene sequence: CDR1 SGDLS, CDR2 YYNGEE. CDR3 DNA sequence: TGTGCCAGCAGCGTAGCTGGGAGCAGCTCTGGAAACACCATATATTTT. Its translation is CASSVAGSSSGNTIYF.

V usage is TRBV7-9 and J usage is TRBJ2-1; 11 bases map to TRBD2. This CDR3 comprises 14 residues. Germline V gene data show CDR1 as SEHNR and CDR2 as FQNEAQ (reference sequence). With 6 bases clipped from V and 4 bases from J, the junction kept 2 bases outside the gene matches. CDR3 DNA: TGTGCCAGCAGGGGACTAGCGGATTACAATGAGCAGTTCTTC. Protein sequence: CASRGLADYNEQFF.

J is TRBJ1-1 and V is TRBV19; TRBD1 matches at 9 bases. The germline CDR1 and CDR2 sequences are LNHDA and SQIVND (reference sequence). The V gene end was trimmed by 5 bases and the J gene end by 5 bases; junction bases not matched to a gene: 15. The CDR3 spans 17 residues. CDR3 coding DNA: TGTGCCAGTAGTCTCGACTCTACAGGGGGCGGGTTTACTGAAGCTTTCTTT. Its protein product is CASSLDSTGGGFTEAFF.

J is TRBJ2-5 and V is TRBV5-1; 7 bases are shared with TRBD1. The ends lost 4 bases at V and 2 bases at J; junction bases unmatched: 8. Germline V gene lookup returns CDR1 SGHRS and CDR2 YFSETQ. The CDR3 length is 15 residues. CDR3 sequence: CASSTGQALQETQYF. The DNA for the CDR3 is TGCGCCAGCAGCACCGGACAGGCATTACAAGAGACCCAGTACTTC.

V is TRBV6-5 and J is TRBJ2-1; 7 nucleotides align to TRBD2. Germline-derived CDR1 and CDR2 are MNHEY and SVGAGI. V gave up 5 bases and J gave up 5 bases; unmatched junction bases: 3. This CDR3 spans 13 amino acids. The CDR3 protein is CASSTSAHNEQFF. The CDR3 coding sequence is TGTGCCAGCAGTACTAGCGCCCACAATGAGCAGTTCTTC.

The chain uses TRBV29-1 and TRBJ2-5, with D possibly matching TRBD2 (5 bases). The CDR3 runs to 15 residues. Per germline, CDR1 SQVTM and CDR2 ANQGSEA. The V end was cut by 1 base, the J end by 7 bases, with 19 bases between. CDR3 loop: CSVEAGSGVGGTQYF. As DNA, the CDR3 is TGCAGCGTTGAAGCCGGAAGTGGGGTCGGAGGGACCCAGTACTTC.

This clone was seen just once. The CDR3 spells CASSREGSGRDFADTQYF. The CDR3 bases are TGCGCCAGCAGCAGAGAAGGAAGTGGCAGGGACTTTGCAGATACGCAGTATTTT. The chain links TRBV5-1 to TRBJ2-3, with D perhaps TRBD2 (6 bases). The CDR3 totals 18 residues. Germline-derived CDR1 and CDR2 are SGHRS and YFSETQ. V dropped 4 bases and J dropped 4 bases, with 25 bases sitting between them.

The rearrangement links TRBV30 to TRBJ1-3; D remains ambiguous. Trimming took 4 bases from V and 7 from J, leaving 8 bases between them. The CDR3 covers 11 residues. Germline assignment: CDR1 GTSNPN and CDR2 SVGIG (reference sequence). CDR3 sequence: CAWTVWNTIYF. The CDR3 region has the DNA TGTGCCTGGACGGTGTGGAACACCATATATTTT.

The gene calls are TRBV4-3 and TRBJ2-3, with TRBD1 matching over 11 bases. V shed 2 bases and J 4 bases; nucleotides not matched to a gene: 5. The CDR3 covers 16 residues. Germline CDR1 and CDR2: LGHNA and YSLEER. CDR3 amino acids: CASSQNPGQGADTQYF. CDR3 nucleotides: TGCGCCAGCAGCCAAAACCCGGGACAGGGGGCAGATACGCAGTATTTT.

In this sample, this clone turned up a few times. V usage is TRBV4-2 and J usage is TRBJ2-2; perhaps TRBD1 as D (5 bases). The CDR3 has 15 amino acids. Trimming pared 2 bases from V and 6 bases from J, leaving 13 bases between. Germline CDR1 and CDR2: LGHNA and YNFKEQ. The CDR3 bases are TGTGCCAGCAGCCAACCTCAAGGGGCGTCCGGGGAGCTGTTTTTT. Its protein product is CASSQPQGASGELFF.

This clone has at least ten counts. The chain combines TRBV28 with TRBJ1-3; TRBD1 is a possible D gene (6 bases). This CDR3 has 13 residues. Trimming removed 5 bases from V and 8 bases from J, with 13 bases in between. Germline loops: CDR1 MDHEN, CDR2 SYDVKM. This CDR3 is CASSRDIGDTIYF. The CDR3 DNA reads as TGTGCCAGCAGTCGGGACATCGGAGACACCATATATTTT. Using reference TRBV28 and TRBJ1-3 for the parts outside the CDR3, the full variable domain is DVKVTQSSRYLVKRTGEKVFLECVQDMDHENMFWYRQDPGLGLRLIYFSYDVKMKEKGDIPEGYSVSREKKERFSLILESASTNQTSMYLCASSRDIGDTIYFGEGSWLTVV.

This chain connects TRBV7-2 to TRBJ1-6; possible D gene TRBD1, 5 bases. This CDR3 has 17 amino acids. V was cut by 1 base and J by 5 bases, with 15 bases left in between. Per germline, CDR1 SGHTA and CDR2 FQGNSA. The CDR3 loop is CASSLGWGELNNSPLHF. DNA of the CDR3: TGTGCCAGCAGCTTAGGTTGGGGGGAACTAAATAATTCACCCCTCCACTTT.

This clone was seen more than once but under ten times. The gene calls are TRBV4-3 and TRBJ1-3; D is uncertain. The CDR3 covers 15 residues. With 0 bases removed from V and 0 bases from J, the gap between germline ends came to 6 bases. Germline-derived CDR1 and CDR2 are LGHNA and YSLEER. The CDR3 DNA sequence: TGCGCCAGCAGCCAAGAGCCTACCTCTGGAAACACCATATATTTT. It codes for CASSQEPTSGNTIYF.

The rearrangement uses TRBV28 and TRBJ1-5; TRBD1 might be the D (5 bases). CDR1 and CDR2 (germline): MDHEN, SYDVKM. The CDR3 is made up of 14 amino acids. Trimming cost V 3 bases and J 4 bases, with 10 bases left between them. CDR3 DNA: TGTGCCAGCAGTTTCTGGGCAGGGAATCAGCCCCAGCATTTT. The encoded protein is CASSFWAGNQPQHF.

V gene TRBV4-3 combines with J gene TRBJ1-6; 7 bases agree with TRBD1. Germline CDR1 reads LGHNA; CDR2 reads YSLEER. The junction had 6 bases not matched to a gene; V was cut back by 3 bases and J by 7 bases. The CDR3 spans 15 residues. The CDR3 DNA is TGCGCCAGCAGCCATCGGACGGGACAGAATTCACCCCTCCACTTT. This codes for CASSHRTGQNSPLHF.

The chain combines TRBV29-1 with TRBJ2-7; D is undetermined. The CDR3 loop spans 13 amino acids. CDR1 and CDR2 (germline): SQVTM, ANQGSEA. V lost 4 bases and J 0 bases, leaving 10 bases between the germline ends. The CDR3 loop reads CSVVGGPSYEQYF. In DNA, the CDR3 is TGCAGCGTTGTTGGCGGCCCCTCCTACGAGCAGTACTTC.

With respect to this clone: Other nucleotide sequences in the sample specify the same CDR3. The CDR3 nucleotides read TGTGCCAGCAGTGTTTTGGGGGGGGGTACTGAAGCTTTCTTT. Protein sequence: CASSVLGGGTEAFF. This chain uses TRBV2 with TRBJ1-1; perhaps TRBD1 as D (5 bases). This CDR3 region has 14 residues. Trimming removed 4 bases at V and 5 bases at J, with 14 bases between. Germline V gives CDR1 SNHLY, CDR2 FYNNEI.

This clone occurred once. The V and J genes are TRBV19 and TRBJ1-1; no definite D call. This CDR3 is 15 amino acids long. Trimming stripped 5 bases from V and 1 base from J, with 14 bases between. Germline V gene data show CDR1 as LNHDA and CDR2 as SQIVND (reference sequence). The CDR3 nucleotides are TGTGCCAGTAGTCTTGGGAGACGGGGGAACACTGAAGCTTTCTTT. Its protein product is CASSLGRRGNTEAFF.

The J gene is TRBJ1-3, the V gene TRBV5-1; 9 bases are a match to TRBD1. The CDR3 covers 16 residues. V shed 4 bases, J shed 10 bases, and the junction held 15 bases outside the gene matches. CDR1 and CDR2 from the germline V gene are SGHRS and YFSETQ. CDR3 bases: TGCGCCAGCAGCGCGGGGACAACCGGGACAGGGAGGACCATATATTTT. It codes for CASSAGTTGTGRTIYF.

The CDR3 sequence is CASSPSGGPLEQFF. The CDR3, as DNA: TGTGCCAGCAGCCCTAGCGGGGGGCCTTTGGAGCAGTTCTTC. The V and J genes are TRBV3-1 (or the pseudogene TRBV3-2) and TRBJ2-1, with 11 bases identical to TRBD2. V dropped 4 bases and J dropped 10; count of bases not matched to a gene: 6. Germline CDR1 LGHDT, CDR2 YNNKEL (reference sequence). This CDR3 comprises 14 residues.

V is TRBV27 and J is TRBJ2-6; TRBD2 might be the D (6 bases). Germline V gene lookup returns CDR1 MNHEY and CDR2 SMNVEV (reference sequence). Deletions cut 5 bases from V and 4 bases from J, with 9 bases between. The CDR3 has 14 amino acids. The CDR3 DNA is TGTGCCAGCAGTGCGGGGTCAGGGGCCAACGTCCTGACTTTC. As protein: CASSAGSGANVLTF.

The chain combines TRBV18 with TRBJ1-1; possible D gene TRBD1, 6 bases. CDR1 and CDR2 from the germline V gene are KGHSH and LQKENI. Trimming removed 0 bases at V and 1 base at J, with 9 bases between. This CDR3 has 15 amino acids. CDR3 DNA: TGTGCCAGCTCACCACCGCACAGGGCGAACACTGAAGCTTTCTTT. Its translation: CASSPPHRANTEAFF.

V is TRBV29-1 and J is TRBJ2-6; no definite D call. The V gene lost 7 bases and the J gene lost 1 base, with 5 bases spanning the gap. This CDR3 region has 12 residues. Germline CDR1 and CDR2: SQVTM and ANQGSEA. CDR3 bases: TGCAGCGGCGGTTCTGGGGCCAACGTCCTGACTTTC. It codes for CSGGSGANVLTF.

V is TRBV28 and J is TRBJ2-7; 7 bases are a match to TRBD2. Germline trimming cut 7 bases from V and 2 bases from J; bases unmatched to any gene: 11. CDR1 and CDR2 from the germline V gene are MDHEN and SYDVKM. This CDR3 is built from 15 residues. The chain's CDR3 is CASNRRGSGAYEQYF. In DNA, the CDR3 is TGTGCCAGCAACAGGCGCGGGAGTGGGGCCTACGAGCAGTACTTC.

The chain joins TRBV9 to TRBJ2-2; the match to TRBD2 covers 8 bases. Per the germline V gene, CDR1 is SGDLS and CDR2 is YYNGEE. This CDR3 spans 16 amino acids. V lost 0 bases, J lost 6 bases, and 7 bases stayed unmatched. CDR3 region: CASSVAGGGTPGELFF. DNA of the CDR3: TGTGCCAGCAGCGTAGCGGGGGGGGGAACACCCGGGGAGCTGTTTTTT.